This T cell receptor beta chain was retrieved from a study of immune evolution from preneoplasia to lung adenocarcinoma. Nucleic acids came from premalignant or tumor cells enriched by macro-dissection. Trimming took 0 bases from V and 1 from J, leaving 8 bases between them. The CDR3 is 15 amino acids. Germline values: CDR1 MNHEY, CDR2 SMNVEV (reference sequence). Method: immunoSEQ multiplex PCR; TCRdb's copy keeps in-frame clones and lacks some. The sample contains tens of thousands of clones, 65% to 80% of which appear only once. On this clone itself: Its antigen is unidentified.

Study-wide results and limits: Later-stage lesions appeared to have more T cells, more diversity, less clonality. Top clone frequencies peaked in normal lung, apparently declining through invasive adenocarcinoma.

The TCR comes from a person in their sixties or seventies with lung adenocarcinoma. J is TRBJ2-3 and V is TRBV27; D not certain. The sequencing sample was made of FFPE invasive lung adenocarcinoma tissue. The CDR3: CASSLSFSGTDTQYF. CDR3 DNA sequence: TGTGCCAGCAGTTTATCTTTCAGCGGCACAGATACGCAGTATTTT.